This is a list of T cell receptor beta chains from one sample in a study of blood T cells in healthy people across ages. In TCRdb, the 5' RACE reads were re-called with MiXCR into one record per CDR3 protein. The sample carries about 1.8 million distinct CDR3 sequences, around half recorded once. Sequenced sample: blood. Receptors were obtained from a woman in her forties in good health. Each CDR3 is given with its conserved first and last residue.

j_gene | v_gene | CDR3aa
TRBJ2-1 | TRBV24-1 | CATSDFGRGASYNEQFF
TRBJ2-1 | TRBV12-3/TRBV12-4 | CASSFPTRQVPYNEQFF
TRBJ2-3 | TRBV28 | CASSLYAGGDTDTQYF
TRBJ2-3 | TRBV7-2 | CASSGDQARTQYF
TRBJ1-2 | TRBV29-1 | CSVAVRGKYGYTF
TRBJ2-7 | TRBV5-1 | CASSPTGMDVDEQYF
TRBJ1-1 | TRBV7-9 | CASRGGLNTEAFF
TRBJ2-4 | TRBV20-1 | CSAPDQPSGNIQYF
TRBJ1-5 | TRBV20-1 | CSAFASGWGNQPQHF
TRBJ2-6 | TRBV5-1 | CASSSNQGTGANVLTF
TRBJ2-1 | TRBV20-1 | CSAKPGLAPYNEQFF
TRBJ2-5 | TRBV7-2 | CASSRGRTSGRTQYF
TRBJ1-5 | TRBV7-6 | CASSPGAGAGNQPQHF
TRBJ2-3 | TRBV20-1 | CSARAKTGLAGGTDTQYF
TRBJ2-7 | TRBV20-1 | CSARSTSGGAYEQYF
TRBJ2-7 | TRBV7-9 | CASSLGGVTGLTYEQYF
TRBJ2-1 | TRBV7-2 | CASSPVAGLVNEQFF
TRBJ2-1 | TRBV20-1 | CSARIPGEPRYNEQFF
TRBJ2-7 | TRBV7-2 | CASSADRGFDEQYF
TRBJ2-5 | TRBV7-7 | CASSFLGYQETQYF
TRBJ2-7 | TRBV14 | CASSQGQGAHEQYF
TRBJ2-6 | TRBV20-1 | CSAVHYRDFDSGANVLTF
. | TRBV6-5 | CASSYSSSGGRETQYF
TRBJ2-4 | TRBV6-1 | CASIPLLAGAYNEQYF
TRBJ2-1 | TRBV7-2 | CASSLGGGTGGEEQFF
TRBJ2-1 | TRBV7-9 | CASSSLAGGEGEQFF
TRBJ1-1 | TRBV5-1 | CASSVNPGRMNTEAFF
TRBJ2-5 | TRBV4-1 | CASSQVAASRRETQYF
TRBJ2-5 | TRBV28 | CASSLHGQSQETQYF
TRBJ2-3 | TRBV7-2 | CASSPVRSFTDTQYF
TRBJ2-5 | TRBV5-1 | CASSRVSTGNQETQYF
TRBJ1-5 | TRBV29-1 | CSVEDSPNQSQHF
TRBJ2-1 | TRBV2 | CASSGGGKFF
TRBJ1-5 | TRBV20-1 | CSARRGALHPQHF
TRBJ2-1 | TRBV7-2 | CASSRVGSAGYNEQFF
TRBJ1-1 | TRBV5-1 | CASSLAQSGMNTEAFF
TRBJ2-5 | TRBV7-8 | CASYWGGTSGQETQYF
TRBJ2-4 | TRBV4-1 | CASSQVPGSSAKNIQYF
TRBJ2-5 | TRBV6-5 | CASSLGHTQETQYF
TRBJ2-1 | TRBV12-3/TRBV12-4 | CASRPGTGLNEQFF
TRBJ2-5 | TRBV6-2/TRBV6-3 | CASSSRGGSIQYF
TRBJ2-3 | TRBV15 | CATSRDIGASTDTQYF
TRBJ2-3 | TRBV5-1 | CASSFPSGGYTDTQYF
TRBJ2-3 | TRBV6-2/TRBV6-3 | CASSYSGRDPADTQYF
TRBJ1-5 | TRBV6-6 | CASRRTEASQPQHF